This is a list of T cell receptor beta chains from one sample in a study of cytomegalovirus exposure and HLA in healthy donors. The table came from immunoSEQ multiplex PCR; TCRdb's copy has only in-frame clones and leaves some out. The sample has 150,000 or so clones; 60% to 80% are singletons. Sequences were obtained from PBMCs. The source of these receptors is a woman between 40 and 50 years old in good health and CMV-seronegative. CDR3s include the opening cysteine and the closing phenylalanine or tryptophan. Each record gives: CDR3 DNA, CDR3 protein, D gene, V gene, clone size, J gene. D genes are given only for firm matches. Size values are once, few and many counts, or a class for expanded clones, and some rows have none.

DNA: TGTGCCAGCAGCCGAACTAGCGTCTCCTCCTACGAGCAGTACTTC
CDR3: CASSRTSVSSYEQYF
D: TRBD2
V: TRBV28
size: .
J: TRBJ2-7

DNA: TGTGCCAGTAGTATGGACTCAAGCTCCTACAATGAGCAGTTCTTC
CDR3: CASSMDSSSYNEQFF
D: .
V: TRBV19
size: .
J: TRBJ2-1

DNA: TGTGCCAGCAGCGTAGAGACTGGTACCTACGAGCAGTACTTC
CDR3: CASSVETGTYEQYF
D: .
V: TRBV9
size: .
J: TRBJ2-7

DNA: TGTGCCATCAGCGATCGTCGACAGGGAAACTATGGCTACACCTTC
CDR3: CAISDRRQGNYGYTF
D: TRBD1
V: TRBV10-3
size: .
J: TRBJ1-2

DNA: TGCGCCAGCAGCTTTGTAGCGGGGGTCACAGATACGCAGTATTTT
CDR3: CASSFVAGVTDTQYF
D: TRBD2
V: TRBV5-1
size: .
J: TRBJ2-3

DNA: TGTGCCAGCAGTTTCGGCGGGCCTCAAGAGACCCAGTACTTC
CDR3: CASSFGGPQETQYF
D: .
V: TRBV28
size: .
J: TRBJ2-5

DNA: TGTGCCAGCAGCGTAACCAGACTAGATTCCGGGGAGCTGTTTTTT
CDR3: CASSVTRLDSGELFF
D: .
V: TRBV2
size: .
J: TRBJ2-2

DNA: TGTGCCAGCTCACTAGCGGCGAGCACAGATACGCAGTATTTT
CDR3: CASSLAASTDTQYF
D: TRBD2
V: TRBV19
size: few
J: TRBJ2-3

DNA: TGTGCCAGCAGAGAAAGCGGGGGAGAGGAGCTGTTTTTT
CDR3: CASRESGGEELFF
D: TRBD2
V: TRBV6-1
size: .
J: TRBJ2-2

DNA: TGTGCCAGCAGCGTAGCTAGCGTAAGCTCCTACAATGAGCAGTTCTTC
CDR3: CASSVASVSSYNEQFF
D: .
V: TRBV9
size: .
J: TRBJ2-1

DNA: TGCGCCAGCCGACTCACCGCTGTAGCGGGAGCCCCAGATACGCAGTATTTT
CDR3: CASRLTAVAGAPDTQYF
D: TRBD2
V: TRBV5-1
size: .
J: TRBJ2-3

DNA: TGTGCTAGCAGGCCGACAGTGAACACCGGGGAGCTGTTTTTT
CDR3: CASRPTVNTGELFF
D: .
V: TRBV7-7
size: .
J: TRBJ2-2

DNA: TGTGCCAGCAGCCCCGTACTAGCGGGCCACGGCAGTGCCAATGAGCAGTTCTTC
CDR3: CASSPVLAGHGSANEQFF
D: TRBD2
V: TRBV7-6
size: .
J: TRBJ2-1

DNA: TGTGCCAGCGGACAGGTAAATTCACCCCTCCACTTT
CDR3: CASGQVNSPLHF
D: TRBD1
V: TRBV9
size: .
J: TRBJ1-6

DNA: TGCAGCGTTGGCCCGACTCTCCCGGGGACTGAAGCTTTCTTT
CDR3: CSVGPTLPGTEAFF
D: .
V: TRBV29-1
size: .
J: TRBJ1-1

DNA: TGTGCCAGCAGGCCAGATAGCGGCTCCTCCTACAATGAGCAGTTCTTC
CDR3: CASRPDSGSSYNEQFF
D: .
V: TRBV28
size: .
J: TRBJ2-1

DNA: TGTGCCAGCAGTTTATGGCTAGCGGGAGCCGGGGAGCTGTTTTTT
CDR3: CASSLWLAGAGELFF
D: TRBD2
V: TRBV27
size: .
J: TRBJ2-2

DNA: TGTGCCAGCAGGCCGAGACAGGGGGTGAACACTGAAGCTTTCTTT
CDR3: CASRPRQGVNTEAFF
D: TRBD1
V: TRBV7-9
size: .
J: TRBJ1-1

DNA: TGTGCCAGCAGTTACCTTGGGACTAGTTCGGATACGCAGTATTTT
CDR3: CASSYLGTSSDTQYF
D: TRBD2
V: TRBV6-5
size: .
J: TRBJ2-3

DNA: TGCAGCGTTGAGCCCAGGGGAAGGTATGGCTACACCTTC
CDR3: CSVEPRGRYGYTF
D: .
V: TRBV29-1
size: .
J: TRBJ1-2

DNA: TGTGCCAGCAGCCGAAGTCGACAGGGAGAGACCCAGTACTTC
CDR3: CASSRSRQGETQYF
D: TRBD1
V: TRBV7-9
size: few
J: TRBJ2-5

DNA: TGTGCCAGCCTCTATGGGGCCTCCTATGGCTACACCTTC
CDR3: CASLYGASYGYTF
D: .
V: TRBV7-6
size: .
J: TRBJ1-2

DNA: TGTGCCAGCAGTTACTCGATCAACAGGGGAGATGGCTACACCTTC
CDR3: CASSYSINRGDGYTF
D: TRBD1
V: TRBV6-6
size: .
J: TRBJ1-2

DNA: TGTGCCAGCAGCTTCGATGGAGGGGATCAGCCCCAGCATTTT
CDR3: CASSFDGGDQPQHF
D: .
V: TRBV7-7
size: .
J: TRBJ1-5

DNA: TGCGCCAGCAGCCTCTGGGGGACAGGGGTGGTGGGCTACGAGCAGTACTTC
CDR3: CASSLWGTGVVGYEQYF
D: TRBD1
V: TRBV5-1
size: once
J: TRBJ2-7

DNA: TGTGCCAGCAGGTCCGGGATTTCGGTTAGGAACACCATATATTTT
CDR3: CASRSGISVRNTIYF
D: .
V: TRBV6-5
size: .
J: TRBJ1-3

DNA: TGTGCCAGCAGCGTCGACAGGGGACAGCCCCAGCATTTT
CDR3: CASSVDRGQPQHF
D: TRBD1
V: TRBV7-2
size: .
J: TRBJ1-5

DNA: TGTGCCAGCAGTGCTGGGGGCCCCAGGGGCTACGAGCAGTACTTC
CDR3: CASSAGGPRGYEQYF
D: .
V: TRBV2
size: once
J: TRBJ2-7

DNA: TGTGCCAGCAGCTTAACGTCTAGCTCCTACAATGAGCAGTTCTTC
CDR3: CASSLTSSSYNEQFF
D: .
V: TRBV7-3
size: .
J: TRBJ2-1

DNA: TGTGCCAGCAGCCGGGCGACAGGGTTCGGGACTGAAGCTTTCTTT
CDR3: CASSRATGFGTEAFF
D: TRBD1
V: TRBV28
size: .
J: TRBJ1-1

DNA: TGTGCCAGCAGCTTAATCGCTAGCGGGGGGGCGAGCGGGGAGCTGTTTTTT
CDR3: CASSLIASGGASGELFF
D: TRBD2
V: TRBV7-2
size: .
J: TRBJ2-2

DNA: TGTGCCAGCAGCCCGTCCGGGGGGGGGACGACCTACAATGAGCAGTTCTTC
CDR3: CASSPSGGGTTYNEQFF
D: TRBD2
V: TRBV7-3
size: .
J: TRBJ2-1

DNA: TGTGCCAGCAGCTTAACCGGGACTAGCGGGGACAATGAGCAGTTCTTC
CDR3: CASSLTGTSGDNEQFF
D: TRBD2
V: TRBV7-9
size: .
J: TRBJ2-1

DNA: TGTGCCACCAGCAGAGAACGTGGGAGGGTCGACAATGAGCAGTTCTTC
CDR3: CATSRERGRVDNEQFF
D: TRBD2
V: TRBV15
size: .
J: TRBJ2-1

DNA: TGTGCCAGCAGTGACACAGGGGGCGCGTCGGAACCCCTCCACTTT
CDR3: CASSDTGGASEPLHF
D: TRBD1
V: TRBV6-1
size: once
J: TRBJ1-6

DNA: TGTGCCAGCAGCTTAGACACGAAGTACGAGCAGTACTTC
CDR3: CASSLDTKYEQYF
D: .
V: TRBV7-8
size: .
J: TRBJ2-7

DNA: TGTGCCGGACAGGGGGCGAACACCGGGGAGCTGTTTTTT
CDR3: CAGQGANTGELFF
D: TRBD1
V: TRBV30
size: .
J: TRBJ2-2

DNA: TGTGCCAGCAGCGAAATCGGGACAGGGGGCAATCAGCCCCAGCATTTT
CDR3: CASSEIGTGGNQPQHF
D: TRBD1
V: TRBV7-9
size: .
J: TRBJ1-5

DNA: TGTGCCAGCAGCGTAGACGGGGTCCCCGGGGAGCTGTTTTTT
CDR3: CASSVDGVPGELFF
D: .
V: TRBV9
size: .
J: TRBJ2-2

DNA: TGTGCCAGCAGTTACCTTTATTTTTATTCTCCGGGACAGCAAGGAACATATAGCAATCAGCCCCAGCATTTT
CDR3: CASSYLYFYSPGQQGTYSNQPQHF
D: TRBD1
V: TRBV28
size: .
J: TRBJ1-5

DNA: TGCGCCAGCAGCCAAGATTGGGCAGGTCTCGAAAAACTGTTTTTT
CDR3: CASSQDWAGLEKLFF
D: .
V: TRBV4-1
size: .
J: TRBJ1-4

DNA: TGTGCCAGCAGTGACATTAGCGGGAGAGGAACCGGGGAGCTGTTTTTT
CDR3: CASSDISGRGTGELFF
D: TRBD2
V: TRBV2
size: .
J: TRBJ2-2

DNA: TGTGCCAGCAGTTACTCTTATAGAGCTAACTATGGCTACACCTTC
CDR3: CASSYSYRANYGYTF
D: .
V: TRBV6-5
size: .
J: TRBJ1-2

DNA: TGTGCCAGCAGCCAAGATCGACACAGGGCCGGGCCTGAAGCTTTCTTT
CDR3: CASSQDRHRAGPEAFF
D: .
V: TRBV4-2
size: .
J: TRBJ1-1

DNA: TGTGCCAGTAGTTCTACAGGGGGGCCCTACAATGAGCAGTTCTTC
CDR3: CASSSTGGPYNEQFF
D: TRBD1
V: TRBV19
size: .
J: TRBJ2-1

DNA: TGTGCCAGCAGTCCCACAAGGGGCAAAAACATTCAGTACTTC
CDR3: CASSPTRGKNIQYF
D: .
V: TRBV28
size: .
J: TRBJ2-4

DNA: TGTGCCAGCAGCTTGGAAGGCCGGGGCGAGCAGTACTTC
CDR3: CASSLEGRGEQYF
D: .
V: TRBV5-4
size: .
J: TRBJ2-7

DNA: TGCGCCAGCAGCCAAGATGCGGCCGGACTTAACTATGGCTACACCTTC
CDR3: CASSQDAAGLNYGYTF
D: .
V: TRBV4-1
size: few
J: TRBJ1-2

DNA: TGTGCCAGCAGTATTAGCGGGAGGGCCCTATCCTACGAGCAGTACTTC
CDR3: CASSISGRALSYEQYF
D: TRBD2
V: TRBV27
size: .
J: TRBJ2-7

DNA: TGTGCCAGCAGCCCCGCGGGGGGGCCCTTGAATGAGCAGTTCTTC
CDR3: CASSPAGGPLNEQFF
D: TRBD2
V: TRBV9
size: .
J: TRBJ2-1

DNA: TGTGCCAGCAGTCCCTCAGACAGGGTACGCGAGCAGTACTTC
CDR3: CASSPSDRVREQYF
D: TRBD1
V: TRBV28
size: .
J: TRBJ2-7